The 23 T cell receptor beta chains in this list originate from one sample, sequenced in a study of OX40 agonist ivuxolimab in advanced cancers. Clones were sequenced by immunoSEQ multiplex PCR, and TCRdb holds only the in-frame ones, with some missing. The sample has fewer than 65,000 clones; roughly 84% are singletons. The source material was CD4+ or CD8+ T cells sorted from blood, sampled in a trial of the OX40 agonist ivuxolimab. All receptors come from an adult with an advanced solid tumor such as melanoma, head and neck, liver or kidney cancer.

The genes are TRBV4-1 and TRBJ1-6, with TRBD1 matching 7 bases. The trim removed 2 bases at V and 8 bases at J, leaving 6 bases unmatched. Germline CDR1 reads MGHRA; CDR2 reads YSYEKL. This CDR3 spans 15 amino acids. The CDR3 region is CASSQNQGGYSPLHF. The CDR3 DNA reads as TGCGCCAGCAGCCAAAATCAGGGGGGCTATTCACCCCTCCACTTT.

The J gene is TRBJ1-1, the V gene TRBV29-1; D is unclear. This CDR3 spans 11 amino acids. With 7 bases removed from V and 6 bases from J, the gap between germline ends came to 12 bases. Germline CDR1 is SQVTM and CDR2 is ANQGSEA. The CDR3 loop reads CSAERWAEAFF. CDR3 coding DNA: TGCAGCGCGGAGCGATGGGCTGAAGCTTTCTTT.

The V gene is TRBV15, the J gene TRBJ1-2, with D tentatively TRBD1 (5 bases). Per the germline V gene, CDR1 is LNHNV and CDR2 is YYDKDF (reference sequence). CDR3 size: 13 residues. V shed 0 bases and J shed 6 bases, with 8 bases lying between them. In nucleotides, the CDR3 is TGTGCCACCAGCAGAGAGGGGGAGGATGGCTACACCTTC. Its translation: CATSREGEDGYTF.

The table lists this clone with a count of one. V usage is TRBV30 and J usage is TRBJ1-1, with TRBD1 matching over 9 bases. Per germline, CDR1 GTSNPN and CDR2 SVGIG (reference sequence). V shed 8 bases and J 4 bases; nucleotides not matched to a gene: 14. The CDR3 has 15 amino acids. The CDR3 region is CALNDRRQGGTEAFF. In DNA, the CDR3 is TGTGCCCTGAATGACCGGAGACAGGGGGGCACTGAAGCTTTCTTT. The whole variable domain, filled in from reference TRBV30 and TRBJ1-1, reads SQTIHQWPATLVQPVGSPLSLECTVEGTSNPNLYWYRQAAGRGLQLLFYSVGIGQISSEVPQNLSASRPQDRQFILSSKKLLLSDSGFYLCALNDRRQGGTEAFFGQGTRLTVV.

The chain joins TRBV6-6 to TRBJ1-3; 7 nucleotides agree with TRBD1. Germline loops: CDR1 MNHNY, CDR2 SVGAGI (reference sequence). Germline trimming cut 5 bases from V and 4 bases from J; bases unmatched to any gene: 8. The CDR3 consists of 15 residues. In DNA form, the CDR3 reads TGTGCCAGCAGTGGGGGGGGACAGCGGGGAAACACCATATATTTT. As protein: CASSGGGQRGNTIYF.

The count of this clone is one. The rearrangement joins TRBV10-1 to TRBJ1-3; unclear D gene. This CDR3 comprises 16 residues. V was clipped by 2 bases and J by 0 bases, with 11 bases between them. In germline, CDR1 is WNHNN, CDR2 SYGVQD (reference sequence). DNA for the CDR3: TGCGCCAGCAGTGAGAACGACGGAGGCTCTGGAAACACCATATATTTT. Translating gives CASSENDGGSGNTIYF.

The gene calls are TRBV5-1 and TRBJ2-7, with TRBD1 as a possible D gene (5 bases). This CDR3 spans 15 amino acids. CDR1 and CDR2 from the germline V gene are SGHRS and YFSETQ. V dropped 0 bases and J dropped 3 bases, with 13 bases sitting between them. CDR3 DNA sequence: TGCGCCAGCAGCTTGGCCGAGACCAGGGACTACGAGCAGTACTTC. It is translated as CASSLAETRDYEQYF.

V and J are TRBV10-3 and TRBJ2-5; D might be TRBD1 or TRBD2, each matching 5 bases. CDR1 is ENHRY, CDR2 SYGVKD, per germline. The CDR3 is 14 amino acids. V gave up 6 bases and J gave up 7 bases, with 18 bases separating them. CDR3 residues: CAIRGDLTTGTQYF. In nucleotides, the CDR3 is TGTGCCATCAGGGGGGACCTCACCACGGGGACCCAGTACTTC.

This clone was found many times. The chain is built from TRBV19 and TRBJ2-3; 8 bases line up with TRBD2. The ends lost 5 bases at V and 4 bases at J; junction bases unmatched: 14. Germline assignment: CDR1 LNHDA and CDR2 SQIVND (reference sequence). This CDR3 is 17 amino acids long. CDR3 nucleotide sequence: TGTGCCAGTAGTCTCCTATGGAGCGGGAGCCTTCCAGATACGCAGTATTTT. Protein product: CASSLLWSGSLPDTQYF. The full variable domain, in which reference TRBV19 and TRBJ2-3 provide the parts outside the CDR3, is DGGITQSPKYLFRKEGQNVTLSCEQNLNHDAMYWYRQDPGQGLRLIYYSQIVNDFQKGDIAEGYSVSREKKESFPLTVTSAQKNPTAFYLCASSLLWSGSLPDTQYFGPGTRLTVL.

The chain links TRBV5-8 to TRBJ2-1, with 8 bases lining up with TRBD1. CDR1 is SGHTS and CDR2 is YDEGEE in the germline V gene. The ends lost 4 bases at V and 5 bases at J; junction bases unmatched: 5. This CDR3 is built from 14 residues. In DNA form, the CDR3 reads TGTGCCAGCAGCCCAGGGGGCTGGGACAATGAGCAGTTCTTC. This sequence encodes CASSPGGWDNEQFF.

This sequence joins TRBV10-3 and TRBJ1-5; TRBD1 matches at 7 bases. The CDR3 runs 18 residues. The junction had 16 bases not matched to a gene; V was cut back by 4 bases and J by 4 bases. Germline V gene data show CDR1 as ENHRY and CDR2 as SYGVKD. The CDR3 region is CAISGEDRIYIGNQPQHF. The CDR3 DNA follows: TGTGCCATCAGTGGGGAGGACAGGATTTATATCGGAAATCAGCCCCAGCATTTT.

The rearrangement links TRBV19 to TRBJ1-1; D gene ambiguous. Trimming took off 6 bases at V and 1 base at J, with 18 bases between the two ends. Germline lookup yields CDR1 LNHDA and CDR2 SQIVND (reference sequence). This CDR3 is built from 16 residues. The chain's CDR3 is CASSPGFLRRNTEAFF. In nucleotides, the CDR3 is TGTGCCAGTAGCCCCGGTTTCCTAAGGAGGAACACTGAAGCTTTCTTT.

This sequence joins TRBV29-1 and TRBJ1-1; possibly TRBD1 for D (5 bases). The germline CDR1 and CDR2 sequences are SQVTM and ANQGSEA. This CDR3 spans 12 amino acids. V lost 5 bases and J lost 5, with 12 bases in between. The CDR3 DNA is TGCAGCGTTCAATCCAGGGATACTGAAGCTTTCTTT. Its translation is CSVQSRDTEAFF.

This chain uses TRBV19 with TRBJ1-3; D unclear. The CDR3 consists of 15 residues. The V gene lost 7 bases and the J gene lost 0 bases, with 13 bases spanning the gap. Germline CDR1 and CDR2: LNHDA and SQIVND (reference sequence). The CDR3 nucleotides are TGTGCCAGTACCGAAGGCGCAAACTCTGGAAACACCATATATTTT. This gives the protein CASTEGANSGNTIYF.

For the CDR3, the DNA is TGTGCCACCAGCATCGCGGGGAGCTCCTACGAGCAGTACTTC. This translates into CATSIAGSSYEQYF. The chain couples TRBV15 to TRBJ2-7; TRBD2 might be the D (6 bases). Between the trimmed V and J ends, which lost 4 bases and 0 bases, there was a span of 10 bases. Looked up from germline, CDR1 is LNHNV and CDR2 is YYDKDF (reference sequence). The CDR3 loop spans 14 amino acids.

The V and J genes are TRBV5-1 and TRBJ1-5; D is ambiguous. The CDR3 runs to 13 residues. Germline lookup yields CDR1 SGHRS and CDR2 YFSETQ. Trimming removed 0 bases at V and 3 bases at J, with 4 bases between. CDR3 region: CASSLDINQPQHF. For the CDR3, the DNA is TGCGCCAGCAGCTTGGATATCAATCAGCCCCAGCATTTT.

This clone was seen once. This chain's CDR3 is CASSQARTGTLGTEAFF. As DNA, the CDR3 is TGCGCCAGCAGCCAAGCTCGGACAGGGACCCTCGGGACTGAAGCTTTCTTT. The chain is built from TRBV4-3 and TRBJ1-1; TRBD1 aligns across 8 bases. This CDR3 has 17 amino acids. In germline, CDR1 is LGHNA, CDR2 YSLEER. Unmatched junction bases numbered 12, after V lost 1 base and J lost 5 bases.

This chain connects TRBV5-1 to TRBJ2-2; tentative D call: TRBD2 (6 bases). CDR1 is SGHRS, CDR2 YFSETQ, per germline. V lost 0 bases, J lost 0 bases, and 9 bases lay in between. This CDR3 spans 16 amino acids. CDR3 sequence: CASSLGGLANTGELFF. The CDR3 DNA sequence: TGCGCCAGCAGCTTGGGGGGACTCGCGAACACCGGGGAGCTGTTTTTT.

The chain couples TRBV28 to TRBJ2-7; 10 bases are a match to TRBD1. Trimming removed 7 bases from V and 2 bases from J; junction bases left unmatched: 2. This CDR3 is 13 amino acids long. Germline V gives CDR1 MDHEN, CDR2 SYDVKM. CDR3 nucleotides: TGTGCCAGCAAGGACAGGGGGGCCTACGAGCAGTACTTC. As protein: CASKDRGAYEQYF. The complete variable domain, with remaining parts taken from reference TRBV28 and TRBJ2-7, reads DVKVTQSSRYLVKRTGEKVFLECVQDMDHENMFWYRQDPGLGLRLIYFSYDVKMKEKGDIPEGYSVSREKKERFSLILESASTNQTSMYLCASKDRGAYEQYFGPGTRLTVT.

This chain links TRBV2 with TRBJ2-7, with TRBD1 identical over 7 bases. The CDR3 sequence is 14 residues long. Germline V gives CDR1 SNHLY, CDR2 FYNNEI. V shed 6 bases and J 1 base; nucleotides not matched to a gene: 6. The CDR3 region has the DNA TGTGCCAGCAGGGAGGACAGGAATTCCTACGAGCAGTACTTC. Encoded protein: CASREDRNSYEQYF.

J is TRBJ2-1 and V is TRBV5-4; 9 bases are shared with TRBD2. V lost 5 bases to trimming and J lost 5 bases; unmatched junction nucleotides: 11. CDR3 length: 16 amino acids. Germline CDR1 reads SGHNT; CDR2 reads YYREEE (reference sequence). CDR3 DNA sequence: TGTGCCAGCAGTCTCCCCGGGACTAGCAGTAACAATGAGCAGTTCTTC. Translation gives CASSLPGTSSNNEQFF.

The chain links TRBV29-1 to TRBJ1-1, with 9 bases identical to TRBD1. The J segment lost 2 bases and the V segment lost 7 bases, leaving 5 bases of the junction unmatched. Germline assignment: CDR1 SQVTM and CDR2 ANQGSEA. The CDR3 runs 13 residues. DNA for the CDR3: TGCAGCGCTAGACAGGGGGTAAACACTGAAGCTTTCTTT. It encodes CSARQGVNTEAFF.

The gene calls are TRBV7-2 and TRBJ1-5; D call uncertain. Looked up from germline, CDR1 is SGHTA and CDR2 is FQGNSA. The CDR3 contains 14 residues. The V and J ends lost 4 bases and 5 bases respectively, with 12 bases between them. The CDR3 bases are TGTGCCAGCAGCTCCGAAGGGCAGGATCAGCCCCAGCATTTT. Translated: CASSSEGQDQPQHF.